This T cell receptor (beta chain) appears in the sequencing data of a study of CD8 T cells in ankylosing spondylitis (dated by TCRdb to the late 2010s). About the full investigation: T cell receptor beta repertoires were profiled in healthy donors and ankylosing spondylitis patients so that disease-linked TCR variants could be found. Peripheral blood was sampled, and synovial fluid was additionally collected from ankylosing spondylitis patients. The full study cohort comprised around 23 ankylosing spondylitis patients and 85 to 120 healthy donors.

Sequencing was carried out with an Illumina HiSeq 2500. Quantitative 5'-RACE with molecular barcodes was the method used to prepare the TCR beta libraries. As for how the authors treated the data: To identify disease-linked TCR variants, a new computational method was used, one built on a probabilistic model of VDJ rearrangement. TCRdb cleaned the public reads at Q25 with fastp, built clones with MiXCR and kept in-frame beta chains. Rows matching on CDR3 protein sequence are summarized as one entry with the most common DNA and genes. TCRdb's processing, not the study's, gives the V and J calls here. Within this sample are a few hundred thousand distinct CDR3 sequences, with 20% of them counted one time only. The ten largest clones add up to roughly 14% of the sample. CDR3 length: 12 amino acids, cysteine to phenylalanine. CDR3 DNA is the only sequence kept; it has 36 bases, read in frame from the first base. CDR1 MGHRA and CDR2 YSYEKL are derived from the germline V gene. V is pared back by 6 bases and J by 8 bases, with 12 bases lying between the germline termini.

This clonotype was seen a handful of times. Its antigen specificity is not known. No much larger clonotype is one base removed from it; base qualities were not supplied. Overall results and qualifications from the work: A TCR beta motif made up of eight or nine highly homologous amino acid variants appeared to be characteristic of blood from ankylosing spondylitis patients. Some TCR beta motif variants had previously been reported in synovial fluid and blood of reactive arthritis patients, which suggested common disease-initiation mechanisms. A CD8+ phenotype was shown by the disease-linked clones, which were found at relatively low frequencies in peripheral blood. The disease-linked clones were reported as significantly enriched in matched synovial fluid samples from ankylosing spondylitis patients.

The receptor was isolated from a male donor with ankylosing spondylitis or in good health (not recorded which). The chain is made from TRBV4-1 and TRBJ2-3, and perhaps TRBD1 as D gene, on 5 matching bases. The sequenced sample consisted of blood, either unsorted or a sorted T cell fraction (not recorded which). The CDR3 region has the sequence CASSQGLGTQYF. The nucleotide sequence is given as TGCGCCAGCAGTCAGGGTTTGGGTACGCAGTATTTT.